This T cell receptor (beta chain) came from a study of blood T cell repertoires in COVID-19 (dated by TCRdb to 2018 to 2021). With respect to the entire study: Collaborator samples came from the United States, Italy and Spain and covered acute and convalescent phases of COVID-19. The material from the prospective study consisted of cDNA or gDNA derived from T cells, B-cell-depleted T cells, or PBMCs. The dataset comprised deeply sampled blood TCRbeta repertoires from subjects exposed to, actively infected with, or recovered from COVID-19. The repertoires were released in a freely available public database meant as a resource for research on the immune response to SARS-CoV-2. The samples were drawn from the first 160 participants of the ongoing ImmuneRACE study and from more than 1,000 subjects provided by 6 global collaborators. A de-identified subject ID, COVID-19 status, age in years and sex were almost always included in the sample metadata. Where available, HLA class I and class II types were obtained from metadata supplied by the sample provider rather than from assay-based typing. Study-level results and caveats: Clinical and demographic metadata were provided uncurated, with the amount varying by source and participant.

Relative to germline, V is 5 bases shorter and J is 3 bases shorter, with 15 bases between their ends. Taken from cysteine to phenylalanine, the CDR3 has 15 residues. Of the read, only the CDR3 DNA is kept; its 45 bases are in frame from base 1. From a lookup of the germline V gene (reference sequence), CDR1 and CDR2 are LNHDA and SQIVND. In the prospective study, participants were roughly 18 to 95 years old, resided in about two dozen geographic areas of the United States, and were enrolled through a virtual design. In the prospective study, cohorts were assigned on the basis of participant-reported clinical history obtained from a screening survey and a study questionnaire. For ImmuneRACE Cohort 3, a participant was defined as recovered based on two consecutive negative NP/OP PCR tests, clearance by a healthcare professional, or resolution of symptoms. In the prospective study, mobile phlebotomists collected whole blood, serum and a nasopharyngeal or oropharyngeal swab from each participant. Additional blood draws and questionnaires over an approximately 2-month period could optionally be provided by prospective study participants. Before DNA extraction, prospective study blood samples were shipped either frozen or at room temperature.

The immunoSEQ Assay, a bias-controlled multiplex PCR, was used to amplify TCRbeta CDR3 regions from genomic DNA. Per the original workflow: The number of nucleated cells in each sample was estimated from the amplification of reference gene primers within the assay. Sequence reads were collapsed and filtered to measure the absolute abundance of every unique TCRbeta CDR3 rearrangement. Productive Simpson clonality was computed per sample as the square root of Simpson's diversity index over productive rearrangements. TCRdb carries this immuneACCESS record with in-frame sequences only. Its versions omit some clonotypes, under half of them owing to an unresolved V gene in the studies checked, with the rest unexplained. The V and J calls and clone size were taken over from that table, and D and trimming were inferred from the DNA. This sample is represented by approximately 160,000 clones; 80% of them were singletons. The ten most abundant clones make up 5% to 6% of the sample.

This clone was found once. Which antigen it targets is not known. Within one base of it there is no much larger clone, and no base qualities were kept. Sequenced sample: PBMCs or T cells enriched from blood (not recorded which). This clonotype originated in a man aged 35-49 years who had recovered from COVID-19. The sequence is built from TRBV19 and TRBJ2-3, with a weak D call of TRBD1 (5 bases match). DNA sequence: TGTGCCAGTAGTGGGCAGAAGGGGATAACAGATACGCAGTATTTT. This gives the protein CASSGQKGITDTQYF.